Below, 8 T cell receptor beta chains from the same sample are listed, as sequenced in a study of identical twins. TCRdb recomputed calls from the 5' RACE reads with MiXCR, one row per CDR3 protein. The data show about 790,000 distinct CDR3 sequences, with around a sixth seen just once and approximately 14% held by the top ten. A further study also used this sample, focusing on T cells expressing NK-cell markers.

The sequenced sample consisted of PBMCs. The receptors here all came from a woman younger than 35 in good health.

The J gene is TRBJ1-2, the V gene TRBV20-1; D is unresolved. The V gene's germline CDR1 is DFQATT and CDR2 SNEGSKA (reference sequence). The CDR3 extends over 10 amino acids. V lost 8 bases and J 5 bases, leaving 9 bases between the germline ends. The CDR3 bases are TGCAGTCCATCAGGATATGGCTACACCTTC. It yields the protein CSPSGYGYTF.

The chain has TRBV14 and TRBJ2-3, with 7 bases that match TRBD2. CDR3 size: 13 residues. CDR1 is SGHDN and CDR2 is FVKESK in the germline V gene. Trimming cost V 4 bases and J 6 bases; bases outside gene matches: 4. CDR3 sequence (DNA): TGTGCCAGCAGCCGACGGGAGGCGGATACGCAGTATTTT. It codes for CASSRREADTQYF. The variable domain in full, with the rest retrieved from reference TRBV14 and TRBJ2-3, is EAGVTQFPSHSVIEKGQTVTLRCDPISGHDNLYWYRRVMGKEIKFLLHFVKESKQDESGMPNNRFLAERTGGTYSTLKVQPAELEDSGVYFCASSRREADTQYFGPGTRLTVL.

The rearrangement joins TRBV7-6 to TRBJ2-3, with D unresolved. The CDR3 is 15 residues long. Trimming pared 2 bases from V and 2 bases from J, leaving 11 bases between. Looked up from germline, CDR1 is SGHVS and CDR2 is FNYEAQ. The CDR3 spells CASSLSHGNTDTQYF. The CDR3 coding sequence is TGTGCCAGCAGCTTATCCCACGGTAACACAGATACGCAGTATTTT.

This sequence joins TRBV12-3 or TRBV12-4 and TRBJ2-2; 11 positions match TRBD2. The CDR3 sequence is 19 residues long. V dropped 11 bases and J dropped 0; count of bases not matched to a gene: 17. CDR3 sequence (DNA): TGTGCCTTCAGTCTGCAGATGGGACTAGCGGTACCGAACACCGGGGAGCTGTTTTTT. This encodes CAFSLQMGLAVPNTGELFF.

This clonotype was detected a few times. This sequence joins TRBV6-5 and TRBJ2-1; 10 nucleotides line up with TRBD2. V shed 6 bases, J shed 6 bases, and the junction held 5 bases outside the gene matches. Germline V gene data show CDR1 as MNHEY and CDR2 as SVGAGI. This CDR3 spans 14 amino acids. In nucleotides, the CDR3 is TGTGCCAGCAGATTACTAGCGGGGCTCAATGAGCAGTTCTTC. Its translation: CASRLLAGLNEQFF.

This clonotype was counted a few times. The rearrangement joins TRBV12-3 or TRBV12-4 to TRBJ1-5, with D uncertain. This CDR3 is built from 14 residues. Trimming removed 3 bases from V and 5 bases from J, with 11 bases in between. CDR3 protein: CASSFGQVYQPQHF. Here the CDR3 DNA reads TGTGCCAGCAGTTTCGGGCAGGTTTATCAGCCCCAGCATTTT.

This sequence joins TRBV5-1 and TRBJ2-5, with no clear D. Germline CDR1 reads SGHRS; CDR2 reads YFSETQ. The length of the CDR3 is 14 residues. V was pared by 5 bases and J by 2 bases, with 13 bases between. The chain's CDR3 is CASSFRLGQETQYF. Here the CDR3 DNA reads TGCGCCAGCAGTTTCCGATTGGGGCAAGAGACCCAGTACTTC.

The V call is TRBV20-1, the J call TRBJ2-3; the D gene could be TRBD1 or TRBD2 (6 bases each). Deletions cut 1 base from V and 5 bases from J, with 13 bases between. This CDR3 spans 14 amino acids. Germline V gives CDR1 DFQATT, CDR2 SNEGSKA (reference sequence). The CDR3 DNA sequence: TGCAGTGCTAGAGCGGGGGCCGGGGGAGATACGCAGTATTTT. Its protein product is CSARAGAGGDTQYF.